This TCR beta chain was sequenced in a study of T cell repertoires in cytomegalovirus infection. Study background: A matching HLA type, together with CMV infection, was signaled by public TCR beta signatures. Study-level points and caveats: Dominating the ex vivo response were HLA-C-restricted CMV-specific TCR beta clonotypes. People with CMV and the relevant HLA were identified by cumulative public TCR beta family frequency.

Of note for this clonotype: What it binds is unknown.

The CDR3 sequence is 17 residues long. Germline CDR1 and CDR2: SGHVS and FNYEAQ. Losses at the gene ends were 4 bases for V and 0 bases for J; bases not matched to a gene: 7. In TCRdb, the reads were re-called with MiXCR into one record per CDR3 protein. Of approximately 630,000 distinct CDR3 sequences in the sample, 20% to 25% are singletons; the top ten hold roughly 8%. Specimen: CD8+ T cells from PBMCs. This TCR came from a human donor in good health (CMV status not recorded). Some clones in this sample may be carry-over from other donors' samples. The chain employs TRBV7-6 and TRBJ1-5; TRBD1 matches at 9 bases. The CDR3 nucleotides read TGTGCCAGCAGCTCACGGGACAGGGATTATAGCAATCAGCCCCAGCATTTT. Protein: CASSSRDRDYSNQPQHF.